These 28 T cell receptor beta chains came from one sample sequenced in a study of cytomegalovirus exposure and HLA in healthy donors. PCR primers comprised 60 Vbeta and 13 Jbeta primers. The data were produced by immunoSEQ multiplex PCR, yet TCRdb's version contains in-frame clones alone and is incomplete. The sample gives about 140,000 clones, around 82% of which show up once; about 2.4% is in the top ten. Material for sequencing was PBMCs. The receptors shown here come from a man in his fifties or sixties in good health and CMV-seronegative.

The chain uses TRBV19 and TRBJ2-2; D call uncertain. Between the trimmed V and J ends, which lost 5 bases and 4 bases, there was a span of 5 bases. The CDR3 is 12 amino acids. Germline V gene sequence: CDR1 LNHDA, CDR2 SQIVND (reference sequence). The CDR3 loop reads CASSLGTGELFF. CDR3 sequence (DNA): TGTGCCAGTAGTCTCGGCACCGGGGAGCTGTTTTTT.

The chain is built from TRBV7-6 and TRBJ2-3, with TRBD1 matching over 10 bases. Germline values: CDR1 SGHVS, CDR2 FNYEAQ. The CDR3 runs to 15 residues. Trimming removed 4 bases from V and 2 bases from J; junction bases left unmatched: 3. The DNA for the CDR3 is TGTGCCAGCAGCTCGGGACAGGGGATCACAGATACGCAGTATTTT. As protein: CASSSGQGITDTQYF.

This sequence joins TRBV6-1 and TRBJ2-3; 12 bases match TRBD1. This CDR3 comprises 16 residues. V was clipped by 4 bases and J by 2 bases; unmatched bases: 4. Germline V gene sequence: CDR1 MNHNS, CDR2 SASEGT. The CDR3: CASSGRDRGLTDTQYF. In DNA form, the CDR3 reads TGTGCCAGCAGTGGCCGGGACAGGGGGCTCACAGATACGCAGTATTTT.

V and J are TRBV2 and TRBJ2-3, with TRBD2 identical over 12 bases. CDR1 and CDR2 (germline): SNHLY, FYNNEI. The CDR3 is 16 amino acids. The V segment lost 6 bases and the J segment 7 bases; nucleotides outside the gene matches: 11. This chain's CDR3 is CASSSGTSGSRNTQYF. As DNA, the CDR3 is TGTGCCAGCAGCTCCGGGACTAGCGGGTCGCGCAATACGCAGTATTTT. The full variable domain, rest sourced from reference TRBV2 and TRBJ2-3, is EPEVTQTPSHQVTQMGQEVILRCVPISNHLYFYWYRQILGQKVEFLVSFYNNEISEKSEIFDDQFSVERPDGSNFTLKIRSTKLEDSAMYFCASSSGTSGSRNTQYFGPGTRLTVL.

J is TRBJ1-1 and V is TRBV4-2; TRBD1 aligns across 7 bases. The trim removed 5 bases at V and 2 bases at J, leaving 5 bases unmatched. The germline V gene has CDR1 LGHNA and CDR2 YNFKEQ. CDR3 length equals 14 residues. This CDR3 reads CASSWGTANTEAFF. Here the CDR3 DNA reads TGTGCCAGCAGCTGGGGGACAGCTAACACTGAAGCTTTCTTT.

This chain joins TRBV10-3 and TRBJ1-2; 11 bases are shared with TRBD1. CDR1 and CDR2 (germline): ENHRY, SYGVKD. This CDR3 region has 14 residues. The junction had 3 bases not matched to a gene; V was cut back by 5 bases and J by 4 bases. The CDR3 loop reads CAISPGTGGYGYTF. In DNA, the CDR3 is TGTGCCATCAGTCCCGGGACAGGGGGCTATGGCTACACCTTC.

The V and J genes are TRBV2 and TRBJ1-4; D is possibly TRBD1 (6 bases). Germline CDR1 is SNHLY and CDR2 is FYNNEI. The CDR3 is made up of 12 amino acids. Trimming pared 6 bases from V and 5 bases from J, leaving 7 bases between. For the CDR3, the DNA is TGTGCCAGCAGGGACAGCAATGAAAAACTGTTTTTT. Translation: CASRDSNEKLFF. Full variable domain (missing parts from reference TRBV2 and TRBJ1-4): EPEVTQTPSHQVTQMGQEVILRCVPISNHLYFYWYRQILGQKVEFLVSFYNNEISEKSEIFDDQFSVERPDGSNFTLKIRSTKLEDSAMYFCASRDSNEKLFFGSGTQLSVL.

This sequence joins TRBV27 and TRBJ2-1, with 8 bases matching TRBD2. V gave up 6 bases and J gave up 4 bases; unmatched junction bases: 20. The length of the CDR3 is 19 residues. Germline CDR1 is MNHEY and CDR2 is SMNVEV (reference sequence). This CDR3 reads CASRLRGLAGTRGYNEQFF. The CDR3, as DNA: TGTGCCAGCAGATTAAGGGGCCTAGCGGGTACCCGGGGGTACAATGAGCAGTTCTTC.

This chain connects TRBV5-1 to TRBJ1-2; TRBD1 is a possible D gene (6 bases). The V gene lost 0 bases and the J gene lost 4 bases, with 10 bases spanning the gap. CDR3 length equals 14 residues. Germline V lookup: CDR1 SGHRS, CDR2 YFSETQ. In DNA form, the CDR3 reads TGCGCCAGCAGCTTGGGGGGACACGGCTATGGCTACACCTTC. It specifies CASSLGGHGYGYTF.

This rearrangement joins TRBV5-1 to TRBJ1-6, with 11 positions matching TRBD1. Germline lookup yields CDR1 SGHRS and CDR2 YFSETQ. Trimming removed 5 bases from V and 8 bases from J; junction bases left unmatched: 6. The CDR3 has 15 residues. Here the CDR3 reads CASRGTGGQDSPLHF. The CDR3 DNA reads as TGCGCCAGCAGGGGGACAGGGGGTCAAGATTCACCCCTCCACTTT.

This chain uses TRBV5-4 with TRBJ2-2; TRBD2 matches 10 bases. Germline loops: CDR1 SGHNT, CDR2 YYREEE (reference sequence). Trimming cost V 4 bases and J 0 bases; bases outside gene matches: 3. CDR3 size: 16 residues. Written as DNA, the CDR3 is TGTGCCAGCAGCGCCGGACTAGCGGCGAACACCGGGGAGCTGTTTTTT. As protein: CASSAGLAANTGELFF. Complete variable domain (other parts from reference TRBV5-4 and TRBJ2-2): ETGVTQSPTHLIKTRGQQVTLRCSSQSGHNTVSWYQQALGQGPQFIFQYYREEENGRGNFPPRFSGLQFPNYSSELNVNALELDDSALYLCASSAGLAANTGELFFGEGSRLTVL.

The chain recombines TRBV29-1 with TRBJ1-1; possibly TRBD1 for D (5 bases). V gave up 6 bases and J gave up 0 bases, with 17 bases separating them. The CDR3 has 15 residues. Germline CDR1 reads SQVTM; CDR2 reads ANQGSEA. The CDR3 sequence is CSVVWGGSLNTEAFF. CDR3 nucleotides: TGCAGCGTGGTTTGGGGGGGTTCATTGAACACTGAAGCTTTCTTT.

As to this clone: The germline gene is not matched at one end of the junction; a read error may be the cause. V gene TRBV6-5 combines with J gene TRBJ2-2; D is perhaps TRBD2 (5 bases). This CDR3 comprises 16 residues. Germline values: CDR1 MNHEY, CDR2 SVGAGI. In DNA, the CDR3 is TGTGCCAGCAGCTACTACGGGAAGGCGAACACCGGGGAGCTGTTTTTT. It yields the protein CASSYYGKANTGELFF.

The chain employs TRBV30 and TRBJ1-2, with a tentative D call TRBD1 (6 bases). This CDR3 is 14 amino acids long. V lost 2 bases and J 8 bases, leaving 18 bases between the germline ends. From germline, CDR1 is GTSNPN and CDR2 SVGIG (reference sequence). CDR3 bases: TGTGCCTGGAGTCGTGGTAACAGGGTAAACGGCTACACCTTC. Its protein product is CAWSRGNRVNGYTF.

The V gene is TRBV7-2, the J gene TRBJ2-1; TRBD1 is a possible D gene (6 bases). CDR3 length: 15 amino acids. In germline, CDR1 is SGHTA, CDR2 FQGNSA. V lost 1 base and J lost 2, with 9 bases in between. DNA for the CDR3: TGTGCCAGCAGCTTAGGGACAGCCCCCTACAATGAGCAGTTCTTC. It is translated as CASSLGTAPYNEQFF.

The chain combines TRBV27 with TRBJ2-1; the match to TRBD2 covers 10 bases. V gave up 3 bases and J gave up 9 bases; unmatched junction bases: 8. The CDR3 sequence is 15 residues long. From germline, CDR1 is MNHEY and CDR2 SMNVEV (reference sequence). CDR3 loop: CASSLSSGGLGEQFF. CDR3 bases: TGTGCCAGCAGTTTGTCTAGCGGGGGACTGGGTGAGCAGTTCTTC.

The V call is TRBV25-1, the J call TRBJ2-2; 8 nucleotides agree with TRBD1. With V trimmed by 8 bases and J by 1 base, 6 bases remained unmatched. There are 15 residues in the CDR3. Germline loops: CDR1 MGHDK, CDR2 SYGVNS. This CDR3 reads CASLGQGRNTGELFF. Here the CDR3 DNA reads TGTGCCAGCCTCGGACAGGGTAGGAACACCGGGGAGCTGTTTTTT.

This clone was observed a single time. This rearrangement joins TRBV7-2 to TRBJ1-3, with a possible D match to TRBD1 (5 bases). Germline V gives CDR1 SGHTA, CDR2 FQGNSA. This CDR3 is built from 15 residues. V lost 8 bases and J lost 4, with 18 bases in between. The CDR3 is CASGDYGGVGNTIYF. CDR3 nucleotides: TGTGCCAGCGGAGATTACGGGGGAGTCGGAAACACCATATATTTT.

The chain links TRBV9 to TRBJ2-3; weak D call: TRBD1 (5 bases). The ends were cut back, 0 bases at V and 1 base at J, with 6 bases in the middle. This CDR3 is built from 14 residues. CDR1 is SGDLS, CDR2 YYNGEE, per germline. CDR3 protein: CASSVVGGTDTQYF. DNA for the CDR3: TGTGCCAGCAGCGTAGTAGGGGGCACAGATACGCAGTATTTT.

The CDR3 protein is CASSPLGQGFRYF. CDR3 sequence (DNA): TGTGCCAGCTCACCTCTGGGACAAGGATTTCGGTACTTC. The chain combines TRBV18 with TRBJ2-4, with D maybe TRBD1 (6 bases). The V gene's germline CDR1 is KGHSH and CDR2 LQKENI. Deletions cut 3 bases from V and 15 bases from J, with 18 bases between. This CDR3 contains 13 residues.

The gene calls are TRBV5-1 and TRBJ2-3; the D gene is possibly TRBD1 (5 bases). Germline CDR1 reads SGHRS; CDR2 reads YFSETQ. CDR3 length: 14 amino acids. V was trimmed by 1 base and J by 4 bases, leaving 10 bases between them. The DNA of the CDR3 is TGCGCCAGCAGCTTGCAGGGCCTGGCAGATACGCAGTATTTT. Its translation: CASSLQGLADTQYF. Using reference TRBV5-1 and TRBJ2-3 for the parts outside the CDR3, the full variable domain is KAGVTQTPRYLIKTRGQQVTLSCSPISGHRSVSWYQQTPGQGLQFLFEYFSETQRNKGNFPGRFSGRQFSNSRSEMNVSTLELGDSALYLCASSLQGLADTQYFGPGTRLTVL.

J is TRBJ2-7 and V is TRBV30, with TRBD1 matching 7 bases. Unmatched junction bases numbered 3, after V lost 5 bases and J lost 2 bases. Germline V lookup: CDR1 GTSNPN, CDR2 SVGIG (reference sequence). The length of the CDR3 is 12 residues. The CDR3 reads CAWYRGPYEQYF. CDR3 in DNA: TGTGCCTGGTACAGGGGACCCTACGAGCAGTACTTC.

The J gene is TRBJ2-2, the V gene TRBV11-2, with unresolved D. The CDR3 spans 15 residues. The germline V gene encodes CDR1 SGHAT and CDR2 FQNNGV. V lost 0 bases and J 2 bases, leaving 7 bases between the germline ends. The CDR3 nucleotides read TGTGCCAGCAGCTTAGATCTCCCTAACACCGGGGAGCTGTTTTTT. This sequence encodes CASSLDLPNTGELFF.

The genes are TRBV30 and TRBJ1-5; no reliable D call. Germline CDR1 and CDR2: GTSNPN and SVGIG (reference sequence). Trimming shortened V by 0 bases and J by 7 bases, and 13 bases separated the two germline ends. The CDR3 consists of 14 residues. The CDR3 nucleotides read TGTGCCTGGAGTGTACAGATGTCAGGCCAGCCCCAGCATTTT. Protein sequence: CAWSVQMSGQPQHF.

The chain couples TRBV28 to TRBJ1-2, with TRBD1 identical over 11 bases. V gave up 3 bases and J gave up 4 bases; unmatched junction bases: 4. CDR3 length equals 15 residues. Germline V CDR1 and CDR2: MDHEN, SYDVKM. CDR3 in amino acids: CASSFRDRGTYGYTF. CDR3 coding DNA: TGTGCCAGCAGTTTCCGGGACAGGGGGACCTATGGCTACACCTTC.

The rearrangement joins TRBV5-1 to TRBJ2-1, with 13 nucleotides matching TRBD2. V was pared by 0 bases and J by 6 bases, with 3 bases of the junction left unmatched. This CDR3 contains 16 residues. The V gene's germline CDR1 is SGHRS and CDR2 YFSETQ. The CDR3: CASSLATSGRLNEQFF. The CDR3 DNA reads TGCGCCAGCAGCTTGGCGACTAGCGGGAGGCTCAATGAGCAGTTCTTC.

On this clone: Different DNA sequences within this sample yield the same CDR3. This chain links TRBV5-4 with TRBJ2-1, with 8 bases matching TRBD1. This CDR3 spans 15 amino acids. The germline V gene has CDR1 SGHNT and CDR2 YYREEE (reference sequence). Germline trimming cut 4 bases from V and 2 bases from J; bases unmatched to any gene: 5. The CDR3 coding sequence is TGTGCCAGCAGCCTAGACAGGGGCACCTACAATGAGCAGTTCTTC. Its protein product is CASSLDRGTYNEQFF.

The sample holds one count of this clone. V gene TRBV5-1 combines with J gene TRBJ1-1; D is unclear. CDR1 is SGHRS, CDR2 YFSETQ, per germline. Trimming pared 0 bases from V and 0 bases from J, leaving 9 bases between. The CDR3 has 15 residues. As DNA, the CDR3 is TGCGCCAGCAGCTTGGTTGCGTCCATGAACACTGAAGCTTTCTTT. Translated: CASSLVASMNTEAFF.